This T cell receptor beta chain was found in a study of CD8 T cells in ankylosing spondylitis. This clonotype was found many times. Its antigen remains unidentified. Broader study findings: Earlier reports found some motif variants in synovial fluid and blood in reactive arthritis. Blood of patients with ankylosing spondylitis appeared to be characterized by a TCR beta motif of several highly homologous variants.

Library preparation for TCR beta used quantitative 5'-RACE with molecular barcodes. TCRdb re-analysed the 5' RACE reads in MiXCR, keeping a single row per CDR3 protein. The repertoire holds around 25,000 distinct CDR3 sequences, with just over 2.5% as singletons. The sample taken for sequencing was blood, either unsorted or a sorted T cell fraction (not recorded which). This clonotype was sampled from a female donor with ankylosing spondylitis or in good health (not recorded which).

The CDR3: CASSTRLAEWGETQYF. Here the CDR3 DNA reads TGTGCCAGCAGCACGCGACTAGCCGAGTGGGGGGAGACCCAGTACTTC. This chain links TRBV9 with TRBJ2-5; 7 bases fit TRBD2. Germline V gives CDR1 SGDLS, CDR2 YYNGEE. With 4 bases clipped from V and 5 bases from J, the junction kept 14 bases outside the gene matches. The CDR3 is 16 residues long.